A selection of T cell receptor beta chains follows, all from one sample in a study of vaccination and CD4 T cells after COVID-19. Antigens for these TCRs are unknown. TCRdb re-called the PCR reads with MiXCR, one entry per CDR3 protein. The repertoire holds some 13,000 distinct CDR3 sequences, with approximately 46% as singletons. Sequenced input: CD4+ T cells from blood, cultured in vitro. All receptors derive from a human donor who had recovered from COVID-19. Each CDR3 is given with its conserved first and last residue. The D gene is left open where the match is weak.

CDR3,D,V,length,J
CASSVSGTSGISAYEQYF,TRBD2,TRBV19,18,TRBJ2-7
CASRGGSPGGNFYEQYF,NA,TRBV6-1,17,TRBJ2-7
CATSRVADHLYGYTF,NA,TRBV15,15,TRBJ1-2
CASSERYSNTEAFF,NA,TRBV10-2,14,TRBJ1-1
CASSSGDGNQGPQHF,NA,TRBV12-3/TRBV12-4,15,TRBJ1-5
CASSSKGNTNTGELFF,NA,TRBV27,16,TRBJ2-2
CASSEKDRGNQPQHF,TRBD1,TRBV6-4,15,TRBJ1-5
CASSAPGQGMQYF,TRBD1,TRBV28,13,TRBJ2-7
CASSQDLGQGTSGANVLTF,TRBD1,TRBV4-1,19,TRBJ2-6
CSARDRVTYGYTF,NA,TRBV20-1,13,TRBJ1-2
CASSEVGNQPQHF,NA,TRBV6-1,13,TRBJ1-5
CASSLLRGGELFF,NA,TRBV7-2,13,TRBJ2-2
CASSSAAQRAFF,NA,TRBV18,12,TRBJ1-1
CASSVVGGGGETQYF,NA,TRBV9,15,TRBJ2-5
CASSTAGGASGELFF,TRBD2,TRBV7-3,15,TRBJ2-2
CASSPTAGAGNEKLFF,NA,TRBV7-9,16,TRBJ1-4
CASSYPAGRSYEQYF,TRBD2,TRBV12-3/TRBV12-4,15,TRBJ2-7
CASSPPSQYTEAFF,NA,TRBV18,14,TRBJ1-1
CASSVRAWNTEAFF,NA,TRBV2,14,TRBJ1-1
CASSEERANTGELFF,NA,TRBV2,15,TRBJ2-2
CASSEWSGGQAERETQYF,NA,TRBV6-1,18,TRBJ2-5
CSARDRFRGSGNTIYF,NA,TRBV20-1,16,TRBJ1-3
CASSYRYSSGRAKASEQYF,TRBD2,TRBV6-5,19,TRBJ2-7
CASRRDRGSETQYF,TRBD1,TRBV7-9,14,TRBJ2-5
CASSLGFGGGEQFF,NA,TRBV7-9,14,TRBJ2-1
CAWSTGQGRSPQHF,TRBD1,TRBV30,14,TRBJ1-5
CASSEIISRGGTMLPSYEQYF,NA,TRBV2,21,TRBJ2-7
CASSDSGRDTGELFF,TRBD2,TRBV25-1,15,TRBJ2-2
CASSGDLDRAKGLGYTF,TRBD1,TRBV6-1,17,TRBJ1-2
CASKGQMNTEAFF,TRBD1,TRBV2,13,TRBJ1-1
CASSVAPGLAHNEQFF,TRBD2,TRBV5-1,16,TRBJ2-1
CASRRGANQPQHF,NA,TRBV5-1,13,TRBJ1-5
CASRAPSSGTQSGTPLYGSYEQYF,NA,TRBV2,24,TRBJ2-7
CASRRDGELFF,NA,TRBV28,11,TRBJ2-2
CASSLLPSYEQYF,NA,TRBV4-1,13,TRBJ2-7
CASSRTPGQGSYEQYF,TRBD1,TRBV7-9,16,TRBJ2-7
CAWSTSRGGYTF,NA,TRBV30,12,TRBJ1-2
CSAATSGRAIEQYF,TRBD2,TRBV20-1,14,TRBJ2-7
CATSRELAGTTYEQYF,NA,TRBV15,16,TRBJ2-7
CASSSSGSHTGELFF,NA,TRBV6-5,15,TRBJ2-2
CASSTLGNGANVLTF,NA,TRBV28,15,TRBJ2-6
CASSPALNRGFGYEQYF,TRBD1,TRBV4-3,17,TRBJ2-7
CSASSPLTANTEAFF,NA,TRBV20-1,15,TRBJ1-1
CASLRGPIYGYTF,NA,TRBV28,13,TRBJ1-2
CASSSQWGPNQPQHF,NA,TRBV2,15,TRBJ1-5
CSAETGAGTEAFF,TRBD1,TRBV20-1,13,TRBJ1-1
CASTVSRQPQHF,NA,TRBV6-1,12,TRBJ1-5
CAWGSLRGYGYTF,NA,TRBV30,13,TRBJ1-2
CSARGKPYSSYNSPLHF,NA,TRBV20-1,17,TRBJ1-6
CSARDFLAGGPSDEQYF,TRBD2,TRBV20-1,17,TRBJ2-7
CASSFRGEHNYGYTF,NA,TRBV27,15,TRBJ1-2
CASSLTSGGSYEQYF,TRBD2,TRBV5-5,15,TRBJ2-7
CASSSSGYSKNIQYF,NA,TRBV27,15,TRBJ2-4
CASSLDAGGAKTQYF,NA,TRBV7-2,15,TRBJ2-5
CASTKGSVNRPDTQYF,NA,TRBV5-4,16,TRBJ2-3